This T cell receptor beta chain emerged from a study of T cells in Graves' hyperthyroidism and ophthalmopathy. V was pared by 3 bases and J by 5 bases, with 14 bases between. This CDR3 is 15 amino acids long. Germline V gene data show CDR1 as LNHDA and CDR2 as SQIVND (reference sequence). RNA transcripts served as the template for amplifying TCR beta CDR3 regions. The HTBI primer set drove a first-round RT-PCR of the TCR CDR3. TCRdb re-analysed the multiplex PCR reads in MiXCR, keeping a single row per CDR3 protein. The data show approximately 620,000 distinct CDR3 sequences, about a sixth seen once. This clonotype was seen ten or more times. Enrolled ophthalmopathy patients presented with a Clinical Activity Score of at least 3, a NOSPECS grade of at least 4, and disease duration under 3 months.

The J gene is TRBJ2-1, the V gene TRBV19, with D possibly being TRBD1 (6 bases). Input material: blood. The receptor's source is a woman aged 40 to 50 with Graves' ophthalmopathy. CDR3 residues: CASSIWGRGHNEQFF. CDR3 bases: TGTGCCAGTAGTATTTGGGGGCGCGGCCACAATGAGCAGTTCTTC.